A selection of T cell receptor beta chains follows, all from one sample in a study of shared clonotypes between healthy human individuals. Clones were sequenced by immunoSEQ multiplex PCR, and TCRdb holds only the in-frame ones, with some missing. The sample comprises approximately 640,000 clones, 90% of which are singletons, and approximately 35% rests with the top ten. The sample consisted of memory CD8+ T cells from PBMCs. Every receptor here comes from a man between 18 and 29 years old in good health. Some clones in this sample may be carry-over from other donors' samples. Both conserved end residues are part of each CDR3. D genes are given only for firm matches. Clone size is given for some rows only: seen once, a few or many times, or a class if the clone is expanded.

TRBJ1-2 NA TRBV27 NA TGTGCCAGCAGTTTATCCGGGCGGGGAAACTATGGCTACACCTTC CASSLSGRGNYGYTF
TRBJ2-3 NA TRBV27 NA TGTGCCAGCAGACGCAGGGTGAGCACAGATACGCAGTATTTT CASRRRVSTDTQYF
TRBJ1-2 NA TRBV5-6 few TGTGCCAGCAGGGCCCAGACAGCTTATGGCTACACCTTC CASRAQTAYGYTF
TRBJ1-5 NA TRBV28 NA TGTGCCAGCTGGGGGCAAGGGCTTAGCAATCAGCCCCAGCATTTT CASWGQGLSNQPQHF
TRBJ2-7 NA TRBV30 NA TGTGCCTGGAGCGCCAGCGGGTACTACGAGCAGTACTTC CAWSASGYYEQYF
TRBJ2-1 NA TRBV5-5 NA TGTGCCAGCACTCTATGGGACAATGAGCAGTTCTTC CASTLWDNEQFF
TRBJ2-7 NA TRBV11-2 NA TGTGCCAGCAGCCCCGGGGCCACATACGAGCAGTACTTC CASSPGATYEQYF
TRBJ2-7 NA TRBV4-3 NA TGCGCCAGCAGCCAAGATCTTCCGACTACCTACGAGCAGTACTTC CASSQDLPTTYEQYF
TRBJ2-7 TRBD2 TRBV14 once TGTGCCAGCAGCGAGGTTCGGGGGGCCTACGAGCAGTACTTC CASSEVRGAYEQYF
TRBJ1-1 NA TRBV19 NA TGTGCCAGTAGTATAAGGGGGGGAGAGTCGGCTGAAGCTTTCTTT CASSIRGGESAEAFF
TRBJ2-7 TRBD2 TRBV6-5 NA TGTGCCAGCAGTTACTCGCGGGGGAGCTCCTACGAGCAGTACTTC CASSYSRGSSYEQYF
TRBJ1-1 NA TRBV6-6 NA TGTGCCAGCAGTCCGACCGGGACCCGGGGCGGCACTGAAGCTTTCTTT CASSPTGTRGGTEAFF
TRBJ1-4 TRBD1 TRBV7-8 NA TGTGCCAGCAGCCCGACAGGGGGGAATGAAAAACTGTTTTTT CASSPTGGNEKLFF
TRBJ2-1 TRBD2 TRBV27 NA TGTGCCAGCAGGGCCGGGACTAGCAGCTACAATGAGCAGTTCTTC CASRAGTSSYNEQFF
TRBJ2-7 NA TRBV6-5 NA TGTGCCAGCAGTTACGTCGGAGGGGGGTTCTACGAGCAGTACTTC CASSYVGGGFYEQYF
TRBJ2-7 NA TRBV7-9 once TGTGCCAGCAGCGAAGGGGACATGTCCTACGAGCAGTACTTC CASSEGDMSYEQYF
TRBJ1-1 NA TRBV27 NA TGTGCCAGCAGTTTGTCCAGATTGCTGGGGACTGAAGCTTTCTTT CASSLSRLLGTEAFF
TRBJ2-2 NA TRBV27 NA TGTGCCAGCAGTTTATCAGGGTCGAACACCGGGGAGCTGTTTTTT CASSLSGSNTGELFF
TRBJ2-7 TRBD2 TRBV11-1 NA TGTGCCAGCAGCTTCGCGGGGGAGCTCTACGAGCAGTACTTC CASSFAGELYEQYF
TRBJ2-1 NA TRBV4-1 once TGCGCCAGCAGCCAAGACAGGCCTCCCTCCTACAATGAGCAGTTCTTC CASSQDRPPSYNEQFF
TRBJ1-2 NA TRBV19 NA TGTGCCAGTAGTCGACTCGGGGCAACTCCTTCCTATGGCTACACCTTC CASSRLGATPSYGYTF
TRBJ2-1 TRBD2 TRBV18 NA TGTGCCAGCTCACCAGGGACTAGCGGGCCTCTTAAGCAGTTCTTC CASSPGTSGPLKQFF
TRBJ2-7 NA TRBV27 NA TGTGCCAGCAGTTTATACGAGGCGGTCGACGAGCAGTACTTC CASSLYEAVDEQYF
TRBJ2-7 NA TRBV9 NA TGTGCCAGCAGCGTAGAAGGGGCCCCATTTCGGGACGAGCAGTACTTC CASSVEGAPFRDEQYF
TRBJ1-1 NA TRBV11-2 NA TGTGCCAGCAGCTTCCTTACGAAACGGGGGATTAACACTGAAGCTTTCTTT CASSFLTKRGINTEAFF
TRBJ2-3 NA TRBV5-4 NA TGTGCCAGCAGCTTTCAGCTGGGTACGCAGTATTTT CASSFQLGTQYF
TRBJ2-3 TRBD2 TRBV28 NA TGTGCCAGCAGTTCTCGTAGCGGGGGGAGCACAGATACGCAGTATTTT CASSSRSGGSTDTQYF
TRBJ2-1 NA TRBV6-5 NA TGTGCCAGCGGGCTAGCTGGATACAATGAGCAGTTCTTC CASGLAGYNEQFF
TRBJ1-1 NA TRBV30 once TGTGCCTGGAGTCCCCGGGGGAACACTGAAGCTTTCTTT CAWSPRGNTEAFF
TRBJ1-2 NA TRBV29-1 once TGCAGCGTTGAAGATCGAGACGGCTTCTATGGCTACACCTTC CSVEDRDGFYGYTF
TRBJ1-4 NA TRBV5-1 NA TGCGCCAGCAGCTTGGAAGTAGGGATAAATGAAAAACTGTTTTTT CASSLEVGINEKLFF
TRBJ1-6 NA TRBV11-1 once TGTGCCAGCATGGGTAGGGCAGCAGATAATTCACCCCTCCACTTT CASMGRAADNSPLHF
TRBJ2-2 TRBD2 TRBV19 NA TGTGCCAGTGCCCCGCGACTAGCGGGAGGGCCCCCAAACACCGGGGAGCTGTTTTTT CASAPRLAGGPPNTGELFF
TRBJ2-7 TRBD1 TRBV6-5 NA TGTGCCAGCAGTCGTCCCCACAGGGGCCACGAGCAGTACTTC CASSRPHRGHEQYF
TRBJ2-7 NA TRBV7-9 NA TGTGCCAGCAGCTTTACGTACGAGCAGTACTTC CASSFTYEQYF
TRBJ2-7 TRBD2 TRBV19 NA TGTGCCAGTAGTATTGGTCTAGCGGCCTACGAGCAGTACTTC CASSIGLAAYEQYF
TRBJ1-3 NA TRBV28 NA TGTGCCAGCACCTCTGGACCTCGGGGAGGAAACACCATATATTTT CASTSGPRGGNTIYF
TRBJ2-1 NA TRBV28 NA TGTGCCAGCAGCACCGACCCAAATGAGCAGTTCTTC CASSTDPNEQFF
TRBJ2-7 TRBD2 TRBV10-3 NA TGTGCCATCAGTGAGCTCTCCGGGACTAAGTACGAGCAGTACTTC CAISELSGTKYEQYF
TRBJ1-5 NA TRBV10-2 NA TGCGCCAGCAGTGAGTCCGCCAGCAATCAGCCCCAGCATTTT CASSESASNQPQHF